These 27 T cell receptor beta chains came from one sample sequenced in a study of T cells after yellow fever vaccination. TCRdb reprocessed the 5' RACE reads with MiXCR, giving one entry per CDR3 protein. The top ten clones hold less than 3.5% of a sample with just over 250,000 distinct CDR3 sequences, about 5.2% of them seen once. The sequenced sample was CD4+ T cells sorted from PBMCs, obtained on the day of the yellow fever booster vaccination. These receptors originate from a man younger than 30 who received the YFV17D yellow fever vaccine.

The genes are TRBV4-3 and TRBJ1-5; no firm D call. Germline loops: CDR1 LGHNA, CDR2 YSLEER. Trimming cost V 1 base and J 0 bases, with 10 bases left between them. This CDR3 comprises 16 residues. The CDR3 loop reads CASSQGRHSSNQPQHF. CDR3 sequence (DNA): TGCGCCAGCAGCCAAGGTCGTCACTCTAGCAATCAGCCCCAGCATTTT.

The rearrangement joins TRBV20-1 to TRBJ1-1; the match to TRBD1 covers 9 bases. CDR3 size: 13 residues. V dropped 5 bases and J dropped 5; count of bases not matched to a gene: 6. Germline V gene sequence: CDR1 DFQATT, CDR2 SNEGSKA (reference sequence). The CDR3 spells CSASRDRVTEAFF. The CDR3 nucleotides are TGCAGTGCTTCCCGGGACAGGGTTACTGAAGCTTTCTTT.

Ten or more counts support this clonotype. The chain joins TRBV21-1 to TRBJ1-2; TRBD1, the table's D call, was not compared with the DNA. TRBV21-1 is a pseudogene segment. This CDR3 has 16 amino acids. The CDR3 protein is CASSKEGAGVIYGYTF. The CDR3 nucleotides read TGTGCCAGCAGCAAAGAAGGGGCAGGGGTGATCTATGGCTACACCTTC.

V is TRBV9 and J is TRBJ2-3; TRBD2 aligns across 7 bases. J was trimmed by 1 base and V by 4 bases; bases with no gene match: 9. Per germline, CDR1 SGDLS and CDR2 YYNGEE. The CDR3 is made up of 16 amino acids. DNA for the CDR3: TGTGCCAGCAGCCCCCGGCTAGCGGTTCGCACAGATACGCAGTATTTT. This encodes CASSPRLAVRTDTQYF. Together with reference TRBV9 and TRBJ2-3, the CDR3 gives the full variable domain: DSGVTQTPKHLITATGQRVTLRCSPRSGDLSVYWYQQSLDQGLQFLIQYYNGEERAKGNILERFSAQQFPDLHSELNLSSLELGDSALYFCASSPRLAVRTDTQYFGPGTRLTVL.

This clonotype was seen repeatedly, ten times or more. The chain links TRBV9 to TRBJ2-3; D is possibly TRBD1 or TRBD2 (6 bases each). CDR1 and CDR2 (germline): SGDLS, YYNGEE. This CDR3 has 16 residues. V was clipped by 1 base and J by 4 bases, with 16 bases between them. CDR3 bases: TGTGCCAGCAGCGTATTCCCAGGGGAGGTTGCAGATACGCAGTATTTT. Amino acid sequence: CASSVFPGEVADTQYF.

This clonotype turned up a few times. The chain has TRBV9 and TRBJ2-2; D is unclear. The germline CDR1 and CDR2 sequences are SGDLS and YYNGEE. This CDR3 contains 15 residues. V was clipped by 4 bases and J by 4 bases, with 14 bases between them. For the CDR3, the DNA is TGTGCCAGCAGCCTGGAAGGGATGGGCACCGGGGAGCTGTTTTTT. The encoded protein is CASSLEGMGTGELFF.

This clonotype was seen many times. This chain joins TRBV4-2 and TRBJ1-5; D possibly corresponds to TRBD1 (5 bases). CDR3 size: 15 residues. Germline assignment: CDR1 LGHNA and CDR2 YNFKEQ. V was shortened by 0 bases and J by 7 bases, with 13 bases between the two germline ends. The CDR3 protein is CASSQDRQGSQPQHF. The CDR3 DNA follows: TGTGCCAGCAGCCAAGATCGGCAGGGCAGCCAGCCCCAGCATTTT.

At least ten counts were recorded for this clonotype. The CDR3 region is CASSQDYQRGWTGELFF. For the CDR3, the DNA is TGCGCCAGCAGCCAAGATTACCAGCGGGGATGGACCGGGGAGCTGTTTTTT. The J gene is TRBJ2-2, the V gene TRBV4-1, with 7 nucleotides matching TRBD2. Germline-derived CDR1 and CDR2 are MGHRA and YSYEKL. With 0 bases clipped from V and 5 bases from J, the junction kept 9 bases outside the gene matches. This CDR3 has 17 residues.

The chain has TRBV2 and TRBJ2-1; 8 bases are shared with TRBD1. Germline lookup yields CDR1 SNHLY and CDR2 FYNNEI. V trimming: 7 bases; J trimming: 6 bases; junction bases outside the gene matches: 11. This CDR3 comprises 15 residues. CDR3: CASNRMLDRVNEQFF. CDR3 DNA: TGTGCCAGCAATCGAATGTTGGACAGGGTCAATGAGCAGTTCTTC.

The rearrangement links TRBV6-1 to TRBJ1-1; D remains unclear. The CDR3 is made up of 13 amino acids. The V gene lost 4 bases and the J gene lost 3 bases, with 9 bases spanning the gap. Germline V gene sequence: CDR1 MNHNS, CDR2 SASEGT. CDR3 bases: TGTGCCAGCAGTGCCGGGTTCTACACTGAAGCTTTCTTT. Its protein product is CASSAGFYTEAFF.

This clonotype was picked up many times. The chain recombines TRBV7-2 with TRBJ1-4; D gene ambiguous. V gave up 1 base and J gave up 2 bases, with 2 bases separating them. The CDR3 runs 13 residues. Germline V gene lookup returns CDR1 SGHTA and CDR2 FQGNSA. The CDR3 here is CASSLVTNEKLFF. CDR3 bases: TGTGCCAGCAGCTTAGTCACTAATGAAAAACTGTTTTTT.

This clonotype has a count of ten or more. The chain couples TRBV30 to TRBJ2-7, with 7 bases aligning to TRBD1. V lost 5 bases, J lost 1 base, and 8 bases stayed unmatched. This CDR3 is 14 amino acids long. Germline-derived CDR1 and CDR2 are GTSNPN and SVGIG (reference sequence). CDR3 sequence: CAWGSGTASYEQYF. Written as DNA, the CDR3 is TGTGCCTGGGGATCCGGGACAGCGTCCTACGAGCAGTACTTC.

This rearrangement joins TRBV6-6 to TRBJ2-5, with D possibly being TRBD1 or TRBD2 (5 bases each). Trimming removed 2 bases from V and 7 bases from J, with 14 bases in between. CDR1 is MNHNY, CDR2 SVGAGI, per germline (reference sequence). The CDR3 contains 14 residues. The CDR3 here is CASSYGTVDGTQYF. The CDR3 DNA reads TGTGCCAGCAGTTACGGGACGGTGGATGGGACCCAGTACTTC.

V usage is TRBV9 and J usage is TRBJ1-2; the D gene is possibly TRBD1 (6 bases). With 3 bases removed from V and 1 base from J, the gap between germline ends came to 13 bases. Germline assignment: CDR1 SGDLS and CDR2 YYNGEE. There are 15 residues in the CDR3. The CDR3 protein is CASSGAGQNNYGYTF. The CDR3 nucleotides are TGTGCCAGCAGCGGAGCCGGACAGAATAACTATGGCTACACCTTC.

This clonotype has more than one count but fewer than ten. The rearrangement joins TRBV7-3 to TRBJ2-2; D is possibly TRBD1 or TRBD2 (5 bases each). The CDR3 is 16 amino acids. V was trimmed by 5 bases and J by 7 bases, leaving 20 bases between them. Germline CDR1 and CDR2: SGHTA and FQGTGA. The CDR3 protein is CASSPPWAGRGGELFF. The CDR3 DNA is TGTGCCAGCAGCCCCCCCTGGGCGGGTAGGGGCGGGGAGCTGTTTTTT.

The chain carries TRBV7-2 and TRBJ2-7; a weak D match, TRBD2 (5 bases). The germline CDR1 and CDR2 sequences are SGHTA and FQGNSA. V lost 3 bases and J 3 bases, leaving 15 bases between the germline ends. The CDR3 totals 15 residues. CDR3 DNA: TGTGCCAGCAGCTTGGACTCCAGAACCCGCTACGAGCAGTACTTC. This sequence encodes CASSLDSRTRYEQYF.

This clonotype was found a few times. The gene calls are TRBV2 and TRBJ2-3; the match to TRBD2 covers 8 bases. V lost 6 bases, J lost 8 bases, and 16 bases stayed unmatched. Germline CDR1 reads SNHLY; CDR2 reads FYNNEI. This CDR3 spans 16 amino acids. The CDR3 DNA reads TGTGCCAGCAGGTTACTGCCTAGCGGGTCCAAAGCTACGCAGTATTTT. It translates to CASRLLPSGSKATQYF.

This clonotype was seen only a few times. The chain links TRBV28 to TRBJ1-2; D is unresolved. V dropped 10 bases and J dropped 4 bases, with 7 bases sitting between them. From germline, CDR1 is MDHEN and CDR2 SYDVKM. The CDR3 runs to 10 residues. The CDR3 coding sequence is TGTGCCACTCGTCTCTATGGCTACACCTTC. As protein: CATRLYGYTF.

The V and J genes are TRBV18 and TRBJ2-7; no firm D call. This CDR3 is built from 13 residues. The V gene lost 3 bases and the J gene lost 5 bases, with 11 bases spanning the gap. Germline V gives CDR1 KGHSH, CDR2 LQKENI. CDR3: CASSPQHEDEQYF. The CDR3 nucleotides are TGTGCCAGCTCACCTCAACACGAGGACGAGCAGTACTTC.

The genes are TRBV7-2 and TRBJ2-2; D is possibly TRBD2 (7 bases). The germline CDR1 and CDR2 sequences are SGHTA and FQGNSA. The CDR3 extends over 18 amino acids. V shed 4 bases and J shed 4 bases, with 22 bases lying between them. The CDR3 region is CASSSARGARMFTGELFF. In nucleotides, the CDR3 is TGTGCCAGCAGCTCCGCTCGGGGGGCTAGAATGTTCACCGGGGAGCTGTTTTTT.

This clonotype was observed a few times. The V call is TRBV4-3, the J call TRBJ1-6; 11 bases match TRBD1. V dropped 4 bases and J dropped 8; count of bases not matched to a gene: 4. The CDR3 is 15 amino acids. The germline gives CDR1 LGHNA, CDR2 YSLEER. The CDR3 sequence is CASSLGTGGYSPLHF. The CDR3 region has the DNA TGCGCCAGCAGCCTAGGGACAGGGGGGTATTCACCCCTCCACTTT.

This clonotype has more than one count but fewer than ten. The V call is TRBV5-1, the J call TRBJ1-2, with 9 bases fitting TRBD1. CDR1 is SGHRS, CDR2 YFSETQ, per germline. This CDR3 spans 16 amino acids. V trimming: 3 bases; J trimming: 4 bases; junction bases outside the gene matches: 10. DNA of the CDR3: TGCGCCAGCAGCTACTACGGGGACAGGGCTGCCTATGGCTACACCTTC. It is translated as CASSYYGDRAAYGYTF.

The V and J genes are TRBV30 and TRBJ1-1; D is undetermined. Germline V lookup: CDR1 GTSNPN, CDR2 SVGIG (reference sequence). Deletions cut 3 bases from V and 6 bases from J, with 11 bases between. The CDR3 totals 12 residues. CDR3 residues: CAWRPGSAEAFF. In nucleotides, the CDR3 is TGTGCCTGGAGACCCGGGTCAGCTGAAGCTTTCTTT. Full variable domain (rest looked up from reference TRBV30 and TRBJ1-1): SQTIHQWPATLVQPVGSPLSLECTVEGTSNPNLYWYRQAAGRGLQLLFYSVGIGQISSEVPQNLSASRPQDRQFILSSKKLLLSDSGFYLCAWRPGSAEAFFGQGTRLTVV.

This clonotype was recorded many times. V usage is TRBV9 and J usage is TRBJ1-1, with 7 bases lining up with TRBD1. Trimming took 4 bases from V and 4 from J; bases not matched to a gene: 7. This CDR3 is 14 amino acids long. Germline V gene data show CDR1 as SGDLS and CDR2 as YYNGEE. DNA for the CDR3: TGTGCCAGCAGCCCAAGCGACAGGGTCACTGAAGCTTTCTTT. It is translated as CASSPSDRVTEAFF.

This clonotype has at least ten counts. This sequence joins TRBV28 and TRBJ2-1; 10 bases match TRBD2. Trimming removed 6 bases from V and 4 bases from J; junction bases left unmatched: 6. The CDR3 is 15 amino acids. Looked up from germline, CDR1 is MDHEN and CDR2 is SYDVKM. CDR3 region: CASRLLAGAYNEQFF. Here the CDR3 DNA reads TGTGCCAGCAGACTGCTAGCGGGGGCTTACAATGAGCAGTTCTTC.

The chain combines TRBV30 with TRBJ1-5, with D possibly matching TRBD1 (5 bases). Germline CDR1 reads GTSNPN; CDR2 reads SVGIG (reference sequence). This CDR3 is 13 amino acids long. V lost 3 bases and J lost 6, with 12 bases in between. CDR3 amino acids: CAWSSGGGQPQHF. The CDR3 region has the DNA TGTGCCTGGAGCTCGGGGGGGGGTCAGCCCCAGCATTTT.

This clonotype was detected many times. The rearrangement links TRBV7-2 to TRBJ2-1, with 11 bases matching TRBD1. The CDR3 has 13 residues. The V segment lost 5 bases and the J segment 10 bases; nucleotides outside the gene matches: 4. Germline loops: CDR1 SGHTA, CDR2 FQGNSA. This chain's CDR3 is CASSGGTGGEQFF. CDR3 nucleotides: TGTGCCAGCAGCGGGGGGACAGGGGGGGAGCAGTTCTTC.